Following are 25 T cell receptor beta chains from one sample sequenced in a study of siplizumab effects on memory and regulatory T cells (dated by TCRdb to between 2018 and 2021). The library was obtained by the immunoSEQ multiplex PCR assay. Imported from immuneACCESS, the table was reduced by TCRdb to in-frame sequences with V and J called. These copies leave out some clones; in studies compared against another copy, an unresolved V gene accounts for under half, and the cause of the remainder is not known. Counted in this sample were around 100,000 clones; more than 85% of them appeared once. Under 0.15% of the sample belongs to the ten largest clones. Sequenced sample: CD4+ T cells sorted from blood. These receptors originate from a human donor in good health.

The genes are TRBV5-4 and TRBJ2-3; TRBD2 might be the D (5 bases). Germline V gives CDR1 SGHNT, CDR2 YYREEE (reference sequence). The CDR3 is 13 residues long. The V and J ends lost 7 bases and 0 bases respectively, with 9 bases between them. Here the CDR3 reads CASGSISTDTQYF. DNA for the CDR3: TGTGCCAGCGGGAGCATTAGCACAGATACGCAGTATTTT.

This clone was found a few times. The rearrangement joins TRBV7-9 to TRBJ1-1, with no clear D. V lost 0 bases and J 0 bases, leaving 8 bases between the germline ends. Germline-derived CDR1 and CDR2 are SEHNR and FQNEAQ (reference sequence). CDR3 size: 15 residues. CDR3 loop: CASSLALQMNTEAFF. The CDR3 DNA is TGTGCCAGCAGCTTAGCGCTTCAGATGAACACTGAAGCTTTCTTT.

The rearrangement joins TRBV28 to TRBJ2-7, with a possible D match to TRBD1 (6 bases). Germline V gene data show CDR1 as MDHEN and CDR2 as SYDVKM. The CDR3 has 16 residues. The V end lost 1 base, the J end lost 8 bases, and 21 bases lay between the germline ends. CDR3 sequence: CASSLYRDIVGVQQYF. The CDR3 bases are TGTGCCAGCAGTTTATATAGGGACATCGTGGGGGTGCAGCAGTACTTC.

This clone was observed a handful of times. The chain employs TRBV6-5 and TRBJ1-6; perhaps TRBD1 as D (6 bases). Trimming removed 6 bases from V and 10 bases from J, with 19 bases in between. Germline values: CDR1 MNHEY, CDR2 SVGAGI. This CDR3 is 15 amino acids long. CDR3 sequence: CASRTGPVPTSPLHF. As DNA, the CDR3 is TGTGCCAGCAGGACAGGTCCAGTTCCCACCTCACCCCTCCACTTT.

This chain links TRBV7-6 with TRBJ2-3; TRBD1 matches 8 bases. The V segment lost 5 bases and the J segment 3 bases; nucleotides outside the gene matches: 7. The CDR3 sequence is 15 residues long. Germline lookup yields CDR1 SGHVS and CDR2 FNYEAQ. This CDR3 is CASSVGQGWTDTQYF. CDR3 DNA: TGTGCCAGCAGCGTCGGACAGGGTTGGACAGATACGCAGTATTTT.

The gene calls are TRBV5-5 and TRBJ2-5; no clear D gene. The V gene's germline CDR1 is SGHKS and CDR2 YYEKEE (reference sequence). The V and J ends lost 3 bases and 1 base respectively, with 19 bases between them. This CDR3 contains 17 residues. The CDR3 loop is CASSSPGRGTSQETQYF. The DNA of the CDR3 is TGTGCCAGCAGCTCGCCCGGCCGAGGCACCTCCCAAGAGACCCAGTACTTC.

This rearrangement joins TRBV13 to TRBJ1-1; 9 bases line up with TRBD1. Trimming cost V 5 bases and J 6 bases; bases outside gene matches: 7. From germline, CDR1 is PRHDT and CDR2 FYEKMQ (reference sequence). The length of the CDR3 is 14 residues. The CDR3 nucleotides are TGTGCCAGCAGCCAGACAGGGGGGCTTTCTGAAGCTTTCTTT. This translates into CASSQTGGLSEAFF.

The rearrangement joins TRBV6-1 to TRBJ1-2; no definite D call. Germline CDR1 is MNHNS and CDR2 is SASEGT. The germline V and J ends were trimmed by 0 bases and 2 bases, with 10 bases remaining between them. The CDR3 runs to 15 residues. The CDR3 sequence is CASSEALNLNYGYTF. CDR3 sequence (DNA): TGTGCCAGCAGTGAAGCGCTTAACCTAAACTATGGCTACACCTTC.

This clone came up a few times. This CDR3 is CASTRTGSGGNEQFF. In DNA, the CDR3 is TGTGCCAGTACCAGGACAGGGAGCGGCGGAAATGAGCAGTTCTTC. The rearrangement links TRBV19 to TRBJ2-1; 8 nucleotides align to TRBD1. The CDR3 length is 15 residues. V was clipped by 7 bases and J by 7 bases; unmatched bases: 12. CDR1 and CDR2 (germline): LNHDA, SQIVND (reference sequence).

The chain couples TRBV9 to TRBJ2-3; 10 bases align to TRBD2. CDR1 and CDR2 from the germline V gene are SGDLS and YYNGEE. The CDR3 contains 15 residues. V gave up 4 bases and J gave up 6 bases; unmatched junction bases: 8. The CDR3 DNA sequence: TGTGCCAGCAGCTTCACCGGGACTAGCGAGGATACGCAGTATTTT. It codes for CASSFTGTSEDTQYF.

This chain connects TRBV5-4 to TRBJ2-5, with D perhaps matching TRBD1 or TRBD2 (5 bases each). CDR1 and CDR2 from the germline V gene are SGHNT and YYREEE (reference sequence). The V gene lost 3 bases and the J gene lost 4 bases, with 13 bases spanning the gap. The CDR3 sequence is 14 residues long. CDR3 in amino acids: CASSSSGTGETQYF. CDR3 nucleotides: TGTGCCAGCAGCTCTTCCGGGACCGGAGAGACCCAGTACTTC.

The rearrangement uses TRBV6-4 and TRBJ1-3; the D gene is possibly TRBD1 (6 bases). With 6 bases removed from V and 0 bases from J, the gap between germline ends came to 12 bases. CDR1 and CDR2 (germline): MRHNA, SNTAGT. There are 15 residues in the CDR3. CDR3 protein: CASSGGRYSGNTIYF. CDR3 coding DNA: TGTGCCAGCAGCGGGGGGCGGTACTCTGGAAACACCATATATTTT.

This rearrangement joins TRBV19 to TRBJ1-6; D is possibly TRBD1 (5 bases). Germline CDR1 reads LNHDA; CDR2 reads SQIVND (reference sequence). CDR3 length: 15 amino acids. Trimming left V 4 bases short and J 10 bases short, with 17 bases between. The CDR3 reads CASSRAGRQGSPLHF. DNA of the CDR3: TGTGCCAGTAGTAGGGCAGGGAGGCAGGGATCACCCCTCCACTTT.

The rearrangement links TRBV9 to TRBJ2-1; 11 positions match TRBD2. The CDR3 loop spans 15 amino acids. The V segment lost 4 bases and the J segment 4 bases; nucleotides outside the gene matches: 4. Germline values: CDR1 SGDLS, CDR2 YYNGEE. The CDR3 region is CASSLGTSGYNEQFF. CDR3 in DNA: TGTGCCAGCAGCCTCGGGACTAGCGGTTACAATGAGCAGTTCTTC.

The chain employs TRBV25-1 and TRBJ2-7; the D is unclear. This CDR3 comprises 15 residues. Germline CDR1 is MGHDK and CDR2 is SYGVNS. The V gene lost 2 bases and the J gene lost 0 bases, with 11 bases spanning the gap. The DNA of the CDR3 is TGTGCCAGCAGTGAAACTTCGGTGAGCTCCTACGAGCAGTACTTC. Amino acid sequence: CASSETSVSSYEQYF.

The V and J genes are TRBV28 and TRBJ1-1; tentatively, D is TRBD1 (6 bases). CDR3 size: 13 residues. The V and J ends lost 10 bases and 3 bases respectively, with 15 bases between them. Germline CDR1 MDHEN, CDR2 SYDVKM. CDR3 in amino acids: CAITGNFHTEAFF. DNA for the CDR3: TGTGCCATCACAGGGAATTTTCACACTGAAGCTTTCTTT.

This sequence joins TRBV25-1 and TRBJ1-2; weak D call: TRBD1 (6 bases). Germline V gene lookup returns CDR1 MGHDK and CDR2 SYGVNS. Trimming shortened V by 7 bases and J by 2 bases, and 20 bases separated the two germline ends. The CDR3 runs 16 residues. This CDR3 reads CASTHQTGGGNYGYTF. CDR3 DNA: TGTGCCAGCACCCACCAGACAGGAGGGGGAAACTATGGCTACACCTTC.

This chain uses TRBV28 with TRBJ2-2; 8 bases line up with TRBD1. The J segment lost 2 bases and the V segment lost 4 bases, leaving 3 bases of the junction unmatched. Per germline, CDR1 MDHEN and CDR2 SYDVKM. This CDR3 has 15 amino acids. In nucleotides, the CDR3 is TGTGCCAGCAGTTCGGGACAGGTTAACACCGGGGAGCTGTTTTTT. Residues: CASSSGQVNTGELFF. Full variable domain (remainder filled in from reference TRBV28 and TRBJ2-2): DVKVTQSSRYLVKRTGEKVFLECVQDMDHENMFWYRQDPGLGLRLIYFSYDVKMKEKGDIPEGYSVSREKKERFSLILESASTNQTSMYLCASSSGQVNTGELFFGEGSRLTVL.

The chain couples TRBV9 to TRBJ1-2; TRBD1 matches 9 bases. Per germline, CDR1 SGDLS and CDR2 YYNGEE. J lost 8 bases, V lost 7 bases, and 6 bases had no gene match. This CDR3 is 12 amino acids long. DNA for the CDR3: TGTGCCAGCGGGACAGGGAATTACGGCTACACCTTC. Encoded protein: CASGTGNYGYTF.

CDR3 coding DNA: TGTGCCAGCAGCCCCAGCGGGGACCACCCTAGCACAGATACGCAGTATTTT. Protein: CASSPSGDHPSTDTQYF. This rearrangement joins TRBV11-3 to TRBJ2-3; 7 bases are a match to TRBD2. The length of the CDR3 is 17 residues. Trimming cost V 5 bases and J 0 bases; bases outside gene matches: 11. Germline V CDR1 and CDR2: SGHNT, YENEEA.

J is TRBJ1-1 and V is TRBV6-1, with 11 positions matching TRBD1. The CDR3 is 15 residues long. J gave up 7 bases and V 0 bases, and 4 bases lay outside the gene matches. From germline, CDR1 is MNHNS and CDR2 SASEGT. The CDR3 DNA reads TGTGCCAGCAGTGAAGCTGGACAGGGGGCAGGTGAAGCTTTCTTT. Residues: CASSEAGQGAGEAFF.

The V call is TRBV27, the J call TRBJ2-1; 13 bases agree with TRBD2. The trim removed 2 bases at V and 8 bases at J, leaving 9 bases unmatched. The germline gives CDR1 MNHEY, CDR2 SMNVEV (reference sequence). The CDR3 is 17 amino acids. CDR3 region: CASSLRRLAGGGDEQFF. The CDR3 nucleotides read TGTGCCAGCAGTTTACGCCGACTAGCGGGGGGTGGGGATGAGCAGTTCTTC.

This chain links TRBV2 with TRBJ1-1, with D hard to call. V was cut by 5 bases and J by 1 base, with 8 bases left in between. Germline CDR1 reads SNHLY; CDR2 reads FYNNEI. The CDR3 runs 13 residues. CDR3 loop: CASSPDKNTEAFF. CDR3 nucleotides: TGTGCCAGCAGTCCTGACAAGAACACTGAAGCTTTCTTT. The variable domain in full, completed from reference TRBV2 and TRBJ1-1, reads EPEVTQTPSHQVTQMGQEVILRCVPISNHLYFYWYRQILGQKVEFLVSFYNNEISEKSEIFDDQFSVERPDGSNFTLKIRSTKLEDSAMYFCASSPDKNTEAFFGQGTRLTVV.

V gene TRBV7-2 combines with J gene TRBJ2-5; 8 bases line up with TRBD2. This CDR3 is built from 16 residues. The ends lost 3 bases at V and 4 bases at J; junction bases unmatched: 10. Germline-derived CDR1 and CDR2 are SGHTA and FQGNSA. The CDR3: CASSFAGRGGPETQYF. The CDR3 region has the DNA TGTGCCAGCAGCTTCGCCGGTCGGGGGGGCCCAGAGACCCAGTACTTC.

The chain carries TRBV4-1 and TRBJ1-1; TRBD1 is a possible D gene (5 bases). There are 16 residues in the CDR3. Germline CDR1 reads MGHRA; CDR2 reads YSYEKL. V was pared by 2 bases and J by 7 bases, with 20 bases between. The CDR3 DNA reads as TGCGCCAGCAGCCAAATTGGGACTGCGATGATGGATGAAGCTTTCTTT. Its protein is CASSQIGTAMMDEAFF.